This TCR beta chain was observed in a study of T cell responses to AZD1222 COVID-19 vaccine. Clones were read by immunoSEQ multiplex PCR, and TCRdb kept only the in-frame ones, dropping some. The sample shows 190,000 or so clones, under 95% of them seen only once. Study results and caveats: A reported finding is that nearly half of spike-specific TCRs target unmutated variant regions. Only 5 or 6 people who got AZD1222 tested seropositive at baseline.

About this clone itself: Antigen: not known.

Sequenced here: peripheral blood, sampled 28 days after the second AZD1222 dose. This receptor was identified in an adult who received the AZD1222 COVID-19 vaccine.

The CDR3 bases are TGTGCCAGCAGCCAAGGGGTAGGGGCCGTGATAAGGAATTCACCCCTCCACTTT. It yields the protein CASSQGVGAVIRNSPLHF. The genes are TRBV4-2 and TRBJ1-6, with D perhaps TRBD1 (5 bases). The CDR3 length is 18 residues. Germline V lookup: CDR1 LGHNA, CDR2 YNFKEQ. Trimming shortened V by 1 base and J by 7 bases, and 20 bases separated the two germline ends.